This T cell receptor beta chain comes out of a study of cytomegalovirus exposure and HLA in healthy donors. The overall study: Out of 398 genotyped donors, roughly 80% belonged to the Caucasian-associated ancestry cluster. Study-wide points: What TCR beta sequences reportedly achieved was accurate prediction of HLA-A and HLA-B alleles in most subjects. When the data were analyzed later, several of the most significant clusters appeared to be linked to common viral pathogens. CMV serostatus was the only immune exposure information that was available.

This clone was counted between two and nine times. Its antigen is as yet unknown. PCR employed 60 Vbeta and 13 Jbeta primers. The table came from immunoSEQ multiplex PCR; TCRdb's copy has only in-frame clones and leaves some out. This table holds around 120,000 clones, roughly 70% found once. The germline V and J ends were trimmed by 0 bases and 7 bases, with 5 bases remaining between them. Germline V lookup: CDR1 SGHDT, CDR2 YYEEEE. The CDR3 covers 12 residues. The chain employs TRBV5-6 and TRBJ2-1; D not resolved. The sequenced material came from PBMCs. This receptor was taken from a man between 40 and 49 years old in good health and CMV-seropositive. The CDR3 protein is CASSLAGNEQFF. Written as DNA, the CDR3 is TGTGCCAGCAGCTTGGCCGGGAATGAGCAGTTCTTC.